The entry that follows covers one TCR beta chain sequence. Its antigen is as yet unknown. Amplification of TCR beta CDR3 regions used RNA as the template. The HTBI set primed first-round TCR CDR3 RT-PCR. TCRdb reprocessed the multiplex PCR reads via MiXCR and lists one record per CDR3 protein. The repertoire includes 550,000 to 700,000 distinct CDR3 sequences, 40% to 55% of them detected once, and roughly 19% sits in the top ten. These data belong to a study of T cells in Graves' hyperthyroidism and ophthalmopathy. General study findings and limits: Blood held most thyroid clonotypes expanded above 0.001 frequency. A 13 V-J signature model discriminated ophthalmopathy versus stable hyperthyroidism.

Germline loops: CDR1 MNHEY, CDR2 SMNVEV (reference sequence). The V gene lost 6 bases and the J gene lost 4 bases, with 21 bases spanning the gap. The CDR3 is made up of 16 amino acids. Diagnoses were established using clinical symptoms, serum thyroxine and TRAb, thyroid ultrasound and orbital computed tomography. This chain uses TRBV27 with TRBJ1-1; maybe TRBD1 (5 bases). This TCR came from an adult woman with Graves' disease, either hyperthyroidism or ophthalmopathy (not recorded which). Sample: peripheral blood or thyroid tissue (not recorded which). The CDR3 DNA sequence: TGTGCCAGCAGCCGTATGACCGGGGGAAAGGGCACTGAAGCTTTCTTT. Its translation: CASSRMTGGKGTEAFF.